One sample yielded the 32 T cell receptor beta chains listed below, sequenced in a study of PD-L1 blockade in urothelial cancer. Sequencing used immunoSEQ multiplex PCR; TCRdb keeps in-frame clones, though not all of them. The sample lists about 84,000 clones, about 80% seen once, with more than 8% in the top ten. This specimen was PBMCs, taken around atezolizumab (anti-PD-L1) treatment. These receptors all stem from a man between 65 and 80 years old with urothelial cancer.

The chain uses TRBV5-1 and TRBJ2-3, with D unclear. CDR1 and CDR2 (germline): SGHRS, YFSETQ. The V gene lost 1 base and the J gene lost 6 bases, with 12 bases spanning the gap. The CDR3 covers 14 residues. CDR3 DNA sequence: TGCGCCAGCAGCTTGACAGTCCGAGAGGATACGCAGTATTTT. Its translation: CASSLTVREDTQYF.

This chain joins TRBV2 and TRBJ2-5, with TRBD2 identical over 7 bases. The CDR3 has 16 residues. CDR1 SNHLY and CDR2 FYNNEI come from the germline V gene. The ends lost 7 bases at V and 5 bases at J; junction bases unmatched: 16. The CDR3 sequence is CASTLEGRLGGETQYF. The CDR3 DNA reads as TGTGCCAGCACCCTCGAAGGGAGGTTGGGAGGGGAGACCCAGTACTTC.

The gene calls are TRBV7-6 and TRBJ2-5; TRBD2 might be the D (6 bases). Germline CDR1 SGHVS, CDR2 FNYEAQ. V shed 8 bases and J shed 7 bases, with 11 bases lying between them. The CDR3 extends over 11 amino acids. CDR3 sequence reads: CASREIWTQYF. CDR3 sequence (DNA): TGTGCCAGCCGGGAGATATGGACCCAGTACTTC.

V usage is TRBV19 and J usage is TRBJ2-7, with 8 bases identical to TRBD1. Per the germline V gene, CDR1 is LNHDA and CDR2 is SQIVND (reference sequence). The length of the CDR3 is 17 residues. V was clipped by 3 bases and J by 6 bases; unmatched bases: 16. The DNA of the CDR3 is TGTGCCAGTAGTATGGTTGGGACAGGACCCCTCCCGAGCGAGCAGTACTTC. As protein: CASSMVGTGPLPSEQYF.

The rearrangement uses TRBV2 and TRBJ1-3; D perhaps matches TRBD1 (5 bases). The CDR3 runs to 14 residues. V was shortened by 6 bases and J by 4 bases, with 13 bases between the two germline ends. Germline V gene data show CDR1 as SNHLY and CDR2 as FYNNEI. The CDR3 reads CASRFRVGGNTIYF. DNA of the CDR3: TGTGCCAGCAGATTCAGGGTGGGGGGAAACACCATATATTTT.

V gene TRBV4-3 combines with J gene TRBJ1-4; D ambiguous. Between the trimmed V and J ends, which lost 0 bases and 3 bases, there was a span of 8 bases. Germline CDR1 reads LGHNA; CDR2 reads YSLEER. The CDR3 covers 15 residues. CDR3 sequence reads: CASSQESGSNEKLFF. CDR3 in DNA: TGCGCCAGCAGCCAAGAAAGTGGCTCTAATGAAAAACTGTTTTTT.

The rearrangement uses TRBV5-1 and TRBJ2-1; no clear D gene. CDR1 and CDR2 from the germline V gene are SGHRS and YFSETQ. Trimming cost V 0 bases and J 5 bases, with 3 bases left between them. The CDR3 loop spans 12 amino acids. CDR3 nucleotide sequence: TGCGCCAGCAGCTTGGCAGACAATGAGCAGTTCTTC. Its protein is CASSLADNEQFF. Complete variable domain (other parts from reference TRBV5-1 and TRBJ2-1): KAGVTQTPRYLIKTRGQQVTLSCSPISGHRSVSWYQQTPGQGLQFLFEYFSETQRNKGNFPGRFSGRQFSNSRSEMNVSTLELGDSALYLCASSLADNEQFFGPGTRLTVL.

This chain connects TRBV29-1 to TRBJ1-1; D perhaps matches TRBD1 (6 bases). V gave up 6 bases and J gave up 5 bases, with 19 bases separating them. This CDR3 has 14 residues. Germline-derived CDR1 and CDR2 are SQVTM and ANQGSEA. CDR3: CSVEVGGGATEAFF. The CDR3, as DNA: TGCAGCGTCGAGGTGGGGGGGGGCGCGACTGAAGCTTTCTTT.

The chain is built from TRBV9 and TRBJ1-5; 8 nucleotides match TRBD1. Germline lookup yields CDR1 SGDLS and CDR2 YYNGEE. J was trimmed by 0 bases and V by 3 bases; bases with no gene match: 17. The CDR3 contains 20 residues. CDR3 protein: CASSADRHSGQGHSNQPQHF. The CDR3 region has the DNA TGTGCCAGCAGCGCCGATCGGCACTCCGGACAGGGACATAGCAATCAGCCCCAGCATTTT.

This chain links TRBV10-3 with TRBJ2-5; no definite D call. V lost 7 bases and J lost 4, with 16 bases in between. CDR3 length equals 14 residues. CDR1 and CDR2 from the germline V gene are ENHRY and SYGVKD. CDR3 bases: TGTGCCATCAAGGCCGACTCTACGTCAGAGACCCAGTACTTC. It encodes CAIKADSTSETQYF.

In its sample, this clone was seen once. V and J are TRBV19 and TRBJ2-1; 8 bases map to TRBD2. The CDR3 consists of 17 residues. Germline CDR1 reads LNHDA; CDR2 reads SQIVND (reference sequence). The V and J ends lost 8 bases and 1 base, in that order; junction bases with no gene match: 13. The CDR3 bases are TGTGCCAGTCATTCCTCTCGGGGGGGGCCTTCCTACAATGAGCAGTTCTTC. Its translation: CASHSSRGGPSYNEQFF.

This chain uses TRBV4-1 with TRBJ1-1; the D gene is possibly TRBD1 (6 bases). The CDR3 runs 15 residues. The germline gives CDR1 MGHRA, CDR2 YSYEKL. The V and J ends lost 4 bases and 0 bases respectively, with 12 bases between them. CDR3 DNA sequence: TGCGCCAGCAGCCGGGGCGGACAGTTGAACACTGAAGCTTTCTTT. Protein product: CASSRGGQLNTEAFF.

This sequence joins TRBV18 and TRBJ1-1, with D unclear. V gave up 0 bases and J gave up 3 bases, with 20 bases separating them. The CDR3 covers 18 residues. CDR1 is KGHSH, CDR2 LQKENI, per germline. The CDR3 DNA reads TGTGCCAGCTCACCACCGGAAGTGCGGTGGAGTGCGGACACTGAAGCTTTCTTT. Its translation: CASSPPEVRWSADTEAFF.

The CDR3 DNA reads TGTGCCAGTAGTAATTCACAGGGGGCCGGCAATCAGCCCCAGCATTTT. This codes for CASSNSQGAGNQPQHF. The gene calls are TRBV19 and TRBJ1-5; 9 positions agree with TRBD1. CDR3 size: 16 residues. V trimming: 4 bases; J trimming: 2 bases; junction bases outside the gene matches: 6. Per the germline V gene, CDR1 is LNHDA and CDR2 is SQIVND (reference sequence).

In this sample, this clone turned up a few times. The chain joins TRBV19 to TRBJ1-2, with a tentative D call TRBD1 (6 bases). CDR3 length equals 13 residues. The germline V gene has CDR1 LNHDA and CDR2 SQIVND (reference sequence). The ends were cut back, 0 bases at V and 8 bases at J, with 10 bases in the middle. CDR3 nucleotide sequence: TGTGCCAGTAGTATAGACAGGGGATACGGCTACACCTTC. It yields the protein CASSIDRGYGYTF.

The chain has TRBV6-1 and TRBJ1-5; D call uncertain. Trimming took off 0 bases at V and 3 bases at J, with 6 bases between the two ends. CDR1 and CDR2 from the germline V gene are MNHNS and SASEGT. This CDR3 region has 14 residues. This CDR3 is CASSEAKPNQPQHF. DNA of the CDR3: TGTGCCAGCAGTGAAGCTAAGCCCAATCAGCCCCAGCATTTT.

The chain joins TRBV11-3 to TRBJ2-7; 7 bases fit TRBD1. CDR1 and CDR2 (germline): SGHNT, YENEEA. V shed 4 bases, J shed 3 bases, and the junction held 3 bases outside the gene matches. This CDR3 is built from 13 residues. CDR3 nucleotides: TGTGCCAGCAGCTCGGGACAGAACTACGAGCAGTACTTC. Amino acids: CASSSGQNYEQYF.

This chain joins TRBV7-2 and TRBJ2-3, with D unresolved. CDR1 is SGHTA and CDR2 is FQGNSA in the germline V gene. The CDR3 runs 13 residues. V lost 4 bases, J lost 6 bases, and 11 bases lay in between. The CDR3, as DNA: TGTGCCAGCAGCTCCCTTAATTCTGATACGCAGTATTTT. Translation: CASSSLNSDTQYF.

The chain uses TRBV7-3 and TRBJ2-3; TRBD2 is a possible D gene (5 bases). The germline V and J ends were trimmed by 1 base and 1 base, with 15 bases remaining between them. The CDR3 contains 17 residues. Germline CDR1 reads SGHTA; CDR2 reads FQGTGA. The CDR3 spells CASSLNHRRAGTDTQYF. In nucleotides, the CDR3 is TGTGCCAGCAGCTTAAACCATCGGCGAGCGGGCACAGATACGCAGTATTTT. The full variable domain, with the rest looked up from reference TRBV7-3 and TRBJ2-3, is GAGVSQTPSNKVTEKGKYVELRCDPISGHTALYWYRQSLGQGPEFLIYFQGTGAADDSGLPNDRFFAVRPEGSVSTLKIQRTERGDSAVYLCASSLNHRRAGTDTQYFGPGTRLTVL.

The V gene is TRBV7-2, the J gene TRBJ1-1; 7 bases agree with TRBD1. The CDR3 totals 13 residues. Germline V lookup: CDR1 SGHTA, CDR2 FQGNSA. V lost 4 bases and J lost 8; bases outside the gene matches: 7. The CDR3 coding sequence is TGTGCCAGCAGCTCGATGCGGGACAGCGAAGCTTTCTTT. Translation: CASSSMRDSEAFF.

CDR3 sequence: CASSPGTGGVRTGELFF. CDR3 nucleotide sequence: TGTGCCAGCTCACCAGGGACAGGGGGCGTGCGGACCGGGGAGCTGTTTTTT. The chain links TRBV18 to TRBJ2-2, with 12 bases fitting TRBD1. Germline lookup yields CDR1 KGHSH and CDR2 LQKENI. CDR3 size: 17 residues. The junction had 6 bases not matched to a gene; V was cut back by 2 bases and J by 5 bases.

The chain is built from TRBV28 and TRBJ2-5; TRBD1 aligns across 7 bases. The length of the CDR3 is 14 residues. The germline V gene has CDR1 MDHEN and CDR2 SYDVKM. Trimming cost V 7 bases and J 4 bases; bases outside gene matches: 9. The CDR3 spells CASTPGGQVETQYF. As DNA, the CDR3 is TGTGCCAGCACCCCTGGCGGACAGGTAGAGACCCAGTACTTC.

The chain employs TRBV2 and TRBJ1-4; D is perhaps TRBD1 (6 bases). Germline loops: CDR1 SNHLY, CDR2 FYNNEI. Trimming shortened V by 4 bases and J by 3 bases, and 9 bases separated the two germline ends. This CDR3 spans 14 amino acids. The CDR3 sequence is CASSVRGPNEKLFF. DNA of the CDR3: TGTGCCAGCAGTGTCAGGGGACCTAATGAAAAACTGTTTTTT.

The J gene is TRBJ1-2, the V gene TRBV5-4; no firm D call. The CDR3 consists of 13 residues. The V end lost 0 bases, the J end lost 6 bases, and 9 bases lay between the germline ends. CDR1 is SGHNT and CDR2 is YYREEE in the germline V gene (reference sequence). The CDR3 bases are TGTGCCAGCAGCTTGGAGGCGGAGAATGGCTACACCTTC. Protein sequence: CASSLEAENGYTF.

CDR3 loop: CASSFSGGAYNEQFF. CDR3 nucleotide sequence: TGTGCCAGCAGCTTTAGCGGGGGGGCCTACAATGAGCAGTTCTTC. This chain joins TRBV5-4 and TRBJ2-1; 11 nucleotides line up with TRBD2. CDR1 SGHNT and CDR2 YYREEE come from the germline V gene (reference sequence). The J segment lost 2 bases and the V segment lost 2 bases, leaving 0 bases of the junction unmatched. This CDR3 has 15 amino acids.

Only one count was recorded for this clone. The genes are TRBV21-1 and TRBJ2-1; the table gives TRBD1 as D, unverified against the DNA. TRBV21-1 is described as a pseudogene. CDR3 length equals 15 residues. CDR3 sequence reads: CASSNGTGGYNEQFF. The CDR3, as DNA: TGTGCCAGCAGCAACGGGACAGGCGGTTACAATGAGCAGTTCTTC.

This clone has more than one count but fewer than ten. CDR3 residues: CASSPFSRNTEAFF. CDR3 nucleotide sequence: TGTGCCAGCAGCCCCTTTTCCAGGAACACTGAAGCTTTCTTT. V gene TRBV11-2 combines with J gene TRBJ1-1, with no clear D. Germline lookup yields CDR1 SGHAT and CDR2 FQNNGV. V was pared by 5 bases and J by 1 base, with 11 bases between. This CDR3 comprises 14 residues. Based on the CDR3 plus reference TRBV11-2 and TRBJ1-1, the full variable domain is EAGVAQSPRYKIIEKRQSVAFWCNPISGHATLYWYQQILGQGPKLLIQFQNNGVVDDSQLPKDRFSAERLKGVDSTLKIQPAKLEDSAVYLCASSPFSRNTEAFFGQGTRLTVV.

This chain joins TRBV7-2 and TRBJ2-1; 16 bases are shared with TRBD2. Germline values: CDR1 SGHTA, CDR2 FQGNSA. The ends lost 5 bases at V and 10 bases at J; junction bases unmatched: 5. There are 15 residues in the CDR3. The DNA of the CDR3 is TGTGCCAGCAGCGGGACTAGCGGGAGGGCCGAGGAGCAGTTCTTC. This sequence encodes CASSGTSGRAEEQFF.

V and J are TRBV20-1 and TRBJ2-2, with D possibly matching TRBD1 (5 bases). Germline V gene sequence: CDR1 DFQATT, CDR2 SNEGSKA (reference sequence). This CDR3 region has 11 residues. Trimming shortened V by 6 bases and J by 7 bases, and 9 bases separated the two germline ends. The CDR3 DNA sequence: TGCAGTGCGTACAGGAGCGGGGAGCTGTTTTTT. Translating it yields CSAYRSGELFF.

The CDR3 DNA follows: TGTGCCAGCAGTCGCGACAGGAACTACACCTTC. Amino acids: CASSRDRNYTF. The chain combines TRBV6-1 with TRBJ1-2, with D perhaps matching TRBD1 (6 bases). This CDR3 is 11 amino acids long. V lost 5 bases and J 10 bases, leaving 11 bases between the germline ends. Germline V gives CDR1 MNHNS, CDR2 SASEGT.

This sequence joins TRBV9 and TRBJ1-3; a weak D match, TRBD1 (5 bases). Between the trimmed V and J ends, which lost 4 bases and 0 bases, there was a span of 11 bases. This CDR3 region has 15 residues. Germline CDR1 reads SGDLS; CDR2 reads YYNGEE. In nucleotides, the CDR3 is TGTGCCAGCAGCCCATGGGACTTCTCTGGAAACACCATATATTTT. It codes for CASSPWDFSGNTIYF.

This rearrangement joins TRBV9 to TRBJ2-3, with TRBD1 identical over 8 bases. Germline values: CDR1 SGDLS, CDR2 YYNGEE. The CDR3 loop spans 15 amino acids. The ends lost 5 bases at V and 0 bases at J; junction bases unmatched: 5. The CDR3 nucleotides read TGTGCCAGCAGGGGACAGGACCTTAGCACAGATACGCAGTATTTT. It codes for CASRGQDLSTDTQYF.